This TCR beta chain was identified in a study of control samples from healthy donors and cancer patients. The CDR3 spans 18 residues. J was trimmed by 2 bases and V by 4 bases; bases with no gene match: 16. In germline, CDR1 is SGHAT, CDR2 FQNNGV. The assay was immunoSEQ multiplex PCR, and TCRdb's table has in-frame clones only and misses some. The table lists 90,000 to 100,000 clones, about 87% of them singletons. This receptor was obtained from a woman between 70 and 85 years old in good health. Sequenced sample: blood. This chain uses TRBV11-2 with TRBJ2-7; 8 bases fit TRBD2. The DNA for the CDR3 is TGTGCCAGCAGCTACCGCGGGGCTAGCGGGCGACGGGCCTACGAGCAGTACTTC. Protein sequence: CASSYRGASGRRAYEQYF.